This TCR beta chain was documented in a study of cytomegalovirus exposure and HLA in healthy donors. This clone was seen many times. 60 Vbeta and 13 Jbeta primers were used in PCR. Profiling relied on immunoSEQ multiplex PCR, and the TCRdb table lists in-frame clones only, not all of them. Of 150,000 to 200,000 clones in the sample, approximately 82% were seen once. CDR1 SEHNR and CDR2 FQNEAQ come from the germline V gene (reference sequence). J lost 8 bases, V lost 4 bases, and 11 bases had no gene match. CDR3 size: 15 residues. Sequencing was carried out using PBMCs. The chain couples TRBV7-9 to TRBJ1-2; 9 nucleotides line up with TRBD1. The receptor was isolated from a woman aged 25 to 45 in good health and CMV-seronegative. The CDR3 loop reads CASSSSDRGGKGYTF. The CDR3 nucleotides are TGTGCCAGCAGCTCATCGGACAGGGGAGGTAAAGGCTACACCTTC.